The rows below give T cell receptor beta chains drawn from one sample of a study of cytomegalovirus exposure and HLA in healthy donors. Profiled with immunoSEQ multiplex PCR; TCRdb holds only in-frame clones, not every one. The sample yields about 140,000 clones, approximately 77% seen once. Source material: PBMCs. The receptors shown here come from a woman in her forties or fifties in good health and CMV-seronegative. CDR3s include the opening cysteine and the closing phenylalanine or tryptophan. Each record gives: V gene, J gene, D gene, CDR3 protein. D genes are given only for firm matches.

V: TRBV7-9
J: TRBJ1-2
D: .
CDR3: CASSSLGQNYGYTF

V: TRBV2
J: TRBJ2-7
D: .
CDR3: CASQTGTGSYEQYF

V: TRBV6-5
J: TRBJ2-2
D: .
CDR3: CASSYHRVSTGELFF

V: TRBV7-2
J: TRBJ1-4
D: TRBD1
CDR3: CASSAGGLAEKLFF

V: TRBV2
J: TRBJ1-5
D: .
CDR3: CASSEQGIANQPQHF

V: TRBV14
J: TRBJ1-4
D: .
CDR3: CASSQDRRGKLFF

V: TRBV7-9
J: TRBJ1-2
D: .
CDR3: CASTPQVNYGYTF

V: TRBV28
J: TRBJ2-1
D: TRBD2
CDR3: CASRLTSGGASEQFF

V: TRBV5-6
J: TRBJ2-5
D: .
CDR3: CASSSQGFGETQYF

V: TRBV7-6
J: TRBJ1-1
D: .
CDR3: CASSLGPLIDTEAFF

V: TRBV30
J: TRBJ2-5
D: .
CDR3: CAWSVGLAQETQYF

V: TRBV4-1
J: TRBJ1-6
D: TRBD1
CDR3: CASSQDQGRGNSPLHF

V: TRBV2
J: TRBJ2-4
D: TRBD2
CDR3: CASRGGTKNIQYF

V: TRBV7-6
J: TRBJ1-6
D: .
CDR3: CASSLAGGGNSPLHF

V: TRBV11-3
J: TRBJ2-3
D: TRBD2
CDR3: CASSSDQAGPSTDTQYF

V: TRBV11-3
J: TRBJ2-2
D: TRBD1
CDR3: CASSPGTGLIGELFF

V: TRBV28
J: TRBJ1-2
D: TRBD1
CDR3: CASRKTGGFYTF

V: TRBV7-8
J: TRBJ1-1
D: TRBD1
CDR3: CASKSHSGTANTEAFF

V: TRBV5-3
J: TRBJ1-4
D: TRBD1
CDR3: CARSWGSGQGADEKLFF

V: TRBV5-1
J: TRBJ1-1
D: TRBD1
CDR3: CASSSGQLNTEAFF

V: TRBV7-6
J: TRBJ2-7
D: .
CDR3: CASSLAGTPTYEQYF

V: TRBV11-2
J: TRBJ1-2
D: .
CDR3: CASSFRPGADYGYTF

V: TRBV10-2
J: TRBJ1-1
D: TRBD1
CDR3: CASSTGGRTEAFF

V: TRBV28
J: TRBJ2-7
D: TRBD2
CDR3: CASSLVGLAGGSPYEQYF

V: TRBV25-1
J: TRBJ1-1
D: .
CDR3: CASSVGANTEAFF

V: TRBV7-2
J: TRBJ2-3
D: .
CDR3: CASSSGNLRDTQYF

V: TRBV29-1
J: .
D: TRBD2
CDR3: CSVDREGSYEQYF

V: TRBV9
J: TRBJ1-4
D: .
CDR3: CASSVAGGTNEKLFF

V: TRBV9
J: TRBJ2-5
D: TRBD1
CDR3: CASSGQGRQGTQYF

V: TRBV7-9
J: TRBJ2-1
D: .
CDR3: CASSFDSSSYNEQFF

V: TRBV7-2
J: TRBJ1-2
D: .
CDR3: CASSSRGNRAYGYTF

V: TRBV5-1
J: TRBJ2-3
D: .
CDR3: CASSLAGISTDTQYF

V: TRBV7-6
J: TRBJ1-3
D: TRBD1
CDR3: CASSEGTGGNTIYF

V: TRBV6-6
J: TRBJ2-7
D: .
CDR3: CASRLEVWDEQYF

V: TRBV7-8
J: TRBJ2-2
D: TRBD1
CDR3: CASSLFGGQGSTGELFF

V: TRBV5-8
J: TRBJ1-1
D: .
CDR3: CASSLVLPF

V: TRBV10-1
J: TRBJ1-1
D: .
CDR3: CASSESGAKNTEAFF

V: TRBV6-6
J: TRBJ2-2
D: .
CDR3: CASTPGTSRLGELFF

V: TRBV10-3
J: TRBJ1-1
D: .
CDR3: CAISDGHFNEAFF

V: TRBV6-5
J: TRBJ2-3
D: .
CDR3: CASSSSTRDTQYF

V: TRBV7-2
J: TRBJ2-3
D: .
CDR3: CASSLAGGPTDTQYF

V: TRBV7-3
J: TRBJ2-1
D: TRBD2
CDR3: CASSSRLAGGQDEQFF

V: TRBV2
J: TRBJ1-6
D: TRBD1
CDR3: CASSDRGNNNSPLHF

V: TRBV15
J: TRBJ2-4
D: .
CDR3: CATSRPVGALAKNIQYF

V: TRBV5-6
J: TRBJ2-7
D: .
CDR3: CASSFGETGAYEQYF

V: TRBV14
J: TRBJ1-2
D: .
CDR3: CASSQGQYYGYTF

V: TRBV30
J: TRBJ2-1
D: .
CDR3: CAWSRGKSDEQFF

V: TRBV5-8
J: TRBJ1-6
D: .
CDR3: CASSFAAVERPVSPPLHF

V: TRBV19
J: TRBJ1-3
D: TRBD1
CDR3: CASSKQGVHSGNTIYF